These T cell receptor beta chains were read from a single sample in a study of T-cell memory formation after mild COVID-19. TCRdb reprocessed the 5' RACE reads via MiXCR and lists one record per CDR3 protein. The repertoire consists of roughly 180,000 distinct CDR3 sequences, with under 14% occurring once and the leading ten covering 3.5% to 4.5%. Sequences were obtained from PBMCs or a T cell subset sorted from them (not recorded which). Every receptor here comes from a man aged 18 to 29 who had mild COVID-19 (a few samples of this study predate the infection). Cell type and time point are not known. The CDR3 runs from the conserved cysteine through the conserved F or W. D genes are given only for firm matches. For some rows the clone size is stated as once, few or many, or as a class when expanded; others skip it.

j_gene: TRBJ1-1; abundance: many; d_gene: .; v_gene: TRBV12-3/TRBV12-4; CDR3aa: CASSNTGRGSTEAFF; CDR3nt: TGTGCCAGCAGTAACACGGGTAGGGGGAGCACTGAAGCTTTCTTT
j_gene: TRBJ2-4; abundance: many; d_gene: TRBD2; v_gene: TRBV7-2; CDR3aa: CASSLTSGGSKNIQYF; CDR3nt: TGTGCCAGCAGCCTGACTAGCGGGGGCTCCAAAAACATTCAGTACTTC
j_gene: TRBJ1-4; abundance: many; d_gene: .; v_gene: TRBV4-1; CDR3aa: CASSPWERGEKLFF; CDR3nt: TGCGCCAGCAGCCCTTGGGAGCGGGGTGAAAAACTGTTTTTT
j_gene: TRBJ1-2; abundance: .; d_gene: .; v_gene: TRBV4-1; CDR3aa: CASSHLGRDKVYGYTF; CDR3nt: TGCGCCAGCAGCCATCTCGGCCGGGACAAGGTCTATGGCTACACCTTC
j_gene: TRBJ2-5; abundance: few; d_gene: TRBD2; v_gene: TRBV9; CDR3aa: CASSPRLAGEQETQYF; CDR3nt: TGTGCCAGCAGCCCTCGGCTAGCGGGAGAGCAAGAGACCCAGTACTTC
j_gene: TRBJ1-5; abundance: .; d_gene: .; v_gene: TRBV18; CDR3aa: CASSPAYSNQPQHF; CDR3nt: TGTGCCAGCTCACCCGCGTATAGCAATCAGCCCCAGCATTTT
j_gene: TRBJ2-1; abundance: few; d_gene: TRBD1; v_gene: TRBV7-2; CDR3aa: CASSSTGTVNEQFF; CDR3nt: TGTGCCAGCAGCTCAACCGGGACAGTCAATGAGCAGTTCTTC
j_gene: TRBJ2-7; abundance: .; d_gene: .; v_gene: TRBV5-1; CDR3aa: CASSLEGSPTYEQYF; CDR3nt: TGCGCCAGCAGCTTGGAAGGCAGTCCGACCTACGAGCAGTACTTC
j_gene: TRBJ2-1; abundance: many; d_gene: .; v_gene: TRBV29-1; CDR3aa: CSVRPRNNEQFF; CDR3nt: TGCAGCGTACGACCGAGAAACAATGAGCAGTTCTTC
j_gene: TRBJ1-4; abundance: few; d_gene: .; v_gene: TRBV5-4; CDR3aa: CASSLGPSGEKLFF; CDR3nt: TGTGCCAGCAGCTTGGGACCTTCGGGTGAAAAACTGTTTTTT
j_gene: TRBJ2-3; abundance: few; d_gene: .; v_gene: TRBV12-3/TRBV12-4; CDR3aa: CASSLARVSHFTDTQYF; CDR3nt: TGTGCCAGCAGTTTAGCCAGGGTTTCCCATTTCACAGATACGCAGTATTTT
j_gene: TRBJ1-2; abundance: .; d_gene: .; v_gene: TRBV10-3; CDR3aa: CAISPDRQYGYTF; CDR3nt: TGTGCCATCAGTCCGGACAGACAGTATGGCTACACCTTC
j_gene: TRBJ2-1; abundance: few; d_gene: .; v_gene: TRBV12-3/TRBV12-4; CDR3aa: CASSEPGRNYNEQFF; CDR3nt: TGTGCCAGCAGTGAACCGGGACGGAACTACAATGAGCAGTTCTTC
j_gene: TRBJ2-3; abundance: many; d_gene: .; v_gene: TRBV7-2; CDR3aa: CASNHVGWSTDTQYF; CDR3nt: TGTGCCAGCAATCATGTCGGGTGGAGCACAGATACGCAGTATTTT
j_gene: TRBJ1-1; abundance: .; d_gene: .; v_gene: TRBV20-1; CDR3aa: CSARDREGNTEAFF; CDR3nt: TGCAGTGCTAGAGACAGGGAGGGAAACACTGAAGCTTTCTTT
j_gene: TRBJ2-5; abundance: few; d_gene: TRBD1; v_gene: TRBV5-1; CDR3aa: CASSSPQGERKTQYF; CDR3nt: TGCGCCAGCAGCTCACCACAGGGGGAGAGGAAGACCCAGTACTTC
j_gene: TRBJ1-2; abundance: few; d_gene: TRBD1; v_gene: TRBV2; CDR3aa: CASSTGGYGYTF; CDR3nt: TGTGCCAGCAGTACAGGGGGCTATGGCTACACCTTC
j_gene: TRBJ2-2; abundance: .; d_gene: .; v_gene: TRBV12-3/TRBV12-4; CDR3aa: CASSRQVGELFF; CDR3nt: TGTGCCAGCAGTCGACAGGTCGGGGAGCTGTTTTTT
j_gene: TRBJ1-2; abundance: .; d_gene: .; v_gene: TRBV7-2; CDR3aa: CASSLLFGGYYGYTF; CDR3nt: TGTGCCAGCAGCTTATTGTTCGGGGGCTACTATGGCTACACCTTC
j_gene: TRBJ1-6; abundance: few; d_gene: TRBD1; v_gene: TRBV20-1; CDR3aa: CSARVSTGTYNSPLHF; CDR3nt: TGCAGTGCTAGAGTTTCGACAGGGACCTATAATTCACCCCTCCACTTT
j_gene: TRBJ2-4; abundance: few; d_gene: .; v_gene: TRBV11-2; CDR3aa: CASSLHEGLQNIQYF; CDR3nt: TGTGCCAGCAGCTTACACGAGGGACTCCAAAACATTCAGTACTTC
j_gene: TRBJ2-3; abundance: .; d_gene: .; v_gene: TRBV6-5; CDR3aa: CASSYGQGIYTQYF; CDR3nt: TGTGCCAGCAGTTACGGGCAAGGGATCTATACGCAGTATTTT
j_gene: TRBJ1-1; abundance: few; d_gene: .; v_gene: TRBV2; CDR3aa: CASSVQGNTEAFF; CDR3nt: TGTGCCAGCAGCGTACAGGGGAACACTGAAGCTTTCTTT
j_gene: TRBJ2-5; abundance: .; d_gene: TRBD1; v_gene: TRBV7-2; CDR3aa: CASSLAPTGGTETQYF; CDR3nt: TGTGCCAGCAGCTTAGCGCCGACAGGGGGTACGGAGACCCAGTACTTC
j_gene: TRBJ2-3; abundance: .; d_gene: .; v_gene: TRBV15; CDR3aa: CATSRGGHTTDTQYF; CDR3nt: TGTGCCACCAGCAGAGGCGGGCACACCACAGATACGCAGTATTTT
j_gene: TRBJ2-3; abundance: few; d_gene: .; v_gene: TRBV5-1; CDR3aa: CASSLEGLTDTQYF; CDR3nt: TGCGCCAGCAGCTTGGAGGGATTAACAGATACGCAGTATTTT
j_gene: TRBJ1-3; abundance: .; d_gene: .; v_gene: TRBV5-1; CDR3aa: CASSSGALYTGNTIYF; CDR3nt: TGCGCCAGCAGCAGTGGAGCATTGTACACTGGAAACACCATATATTTT
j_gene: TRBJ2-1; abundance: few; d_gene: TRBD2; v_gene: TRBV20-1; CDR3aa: CSARDPLAGQPNEQFF; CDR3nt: TGCAGTGCTAGAGACCCACTAGCGGGGCAACCCAATGAGCAGTTCTTC
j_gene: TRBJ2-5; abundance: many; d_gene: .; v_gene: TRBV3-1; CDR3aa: CASSPGGPAETQYF; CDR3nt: TGTGCCAGCAGCCCCGGGGGGCCCGCCGAGACCCAGTACTTC
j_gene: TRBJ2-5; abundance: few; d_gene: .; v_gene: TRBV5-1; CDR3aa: CASSLYLTGETQYF; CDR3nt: TGCGCCAGCAGCTTGTACCTAACCGGTGAGACCCAGTACTTC
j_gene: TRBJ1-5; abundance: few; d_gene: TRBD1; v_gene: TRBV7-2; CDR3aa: CASADRAHSNQPQHF; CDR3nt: TGTGCCAGCGCGGACAGGGCCCATAGCAATCAGCCCCAGCATTTT
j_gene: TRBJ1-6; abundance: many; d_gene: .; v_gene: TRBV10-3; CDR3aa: CAISDDKGNSPLHF; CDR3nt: TGTGCCATCAGTGATGATAAGGGGAATTCACCCCTCCACTTT
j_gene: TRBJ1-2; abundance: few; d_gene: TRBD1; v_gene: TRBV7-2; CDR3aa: CASSLSLGQGWYGYTF; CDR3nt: TGTGCCAGCAGCTTGAGTCTTGGACAGGGGTGGTATGGCTACACCTTC
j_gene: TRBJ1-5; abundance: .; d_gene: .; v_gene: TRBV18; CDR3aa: CASSSSGRDQPKHF; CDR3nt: TGTGCCAGCTCATCGAGCGGGCGGGATCAGCCCAAGCATTTT
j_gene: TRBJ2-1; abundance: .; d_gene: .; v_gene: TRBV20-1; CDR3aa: CSARDRAGLTFF; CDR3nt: TGCAGTGCTAGAGATCGGGCGGGGTTGACGTTCTTC
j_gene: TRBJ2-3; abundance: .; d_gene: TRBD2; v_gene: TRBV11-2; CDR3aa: CASSVSGGTSTDTQYF; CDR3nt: TGTGCCAGCAGCGTAAGCGGGGGGACATCCACAGATACGCAGTATTTT
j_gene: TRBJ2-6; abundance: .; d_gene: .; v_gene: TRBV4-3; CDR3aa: CASSQDRISGANVLTF; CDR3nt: TGCGCCAGCAGCCAAGATCGGATCTCTGGGGCCAACGTCCTGACTTTC
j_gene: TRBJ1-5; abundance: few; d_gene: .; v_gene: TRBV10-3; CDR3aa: CAISSGSNQPQHF; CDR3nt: TGTGCCATCAGTTCAGGAAGCAATCAGCCCCAGCATTTT
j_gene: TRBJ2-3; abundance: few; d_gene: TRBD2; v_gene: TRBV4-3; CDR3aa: CASSSSGLAGWAANTDTQYF; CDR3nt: TGCGCCAGCAGCTCGTCGGGACTAGCGGGCTGGGCGGCGAACACAGATACGCAGTATTTT
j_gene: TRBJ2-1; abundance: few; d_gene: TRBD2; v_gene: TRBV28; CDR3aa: CASSLWAGDYNEQFF; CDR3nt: TGTGCCAGCAGTTTATGGGCGGGAGACTACAATGAGCAGTTCTTC
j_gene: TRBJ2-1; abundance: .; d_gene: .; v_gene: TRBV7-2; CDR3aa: CASSLRWNDEQFF; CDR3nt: TGTGCCAGCAGCTTACGTTGGAACGATGAGCAGTTCTTC
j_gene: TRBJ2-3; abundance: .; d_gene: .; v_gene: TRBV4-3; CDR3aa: CASSQDPGRPSTDTQYF; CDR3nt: TGCGCCAGCAGCCAAGACCCGGGACGGCCGAGCACAGATACGCAGTATTTT
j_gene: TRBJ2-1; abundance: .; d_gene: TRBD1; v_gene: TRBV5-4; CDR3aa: CASRPTGDVEQFF; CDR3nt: TGTGCCAGCAGGCCGACAGGGGATGTGGAGCAGTTCTTC
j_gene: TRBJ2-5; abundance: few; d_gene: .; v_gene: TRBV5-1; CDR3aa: CASSPDPNTETQYF; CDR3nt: TGCGCCAGCAGCCCGGACCCGAACACAGAGACCCAGTACTTC
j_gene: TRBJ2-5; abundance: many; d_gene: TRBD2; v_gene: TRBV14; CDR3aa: CASSQELAGVETQYF; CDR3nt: TGTGCCAGCAGCCAAGAACTGGCGGGGGTGGAGACCCAGTACTTC
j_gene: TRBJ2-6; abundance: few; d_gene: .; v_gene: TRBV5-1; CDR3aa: CASSPQAGANVLTF; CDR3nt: TGCGCCAGCAGCCCCCAAGCTGGGGCCAACGTCCTGACTTTC